Presented here are 16 T cell receptor beta chains from one specimen sequenced in a study of shared clonotypes between healthy human individuals. Sequenced by immunoSEQ multiplex PCR; TCRdb stores in-frame clones only, minus some. The profile shows over a million clones, about 74% of them singletons. What was sequenced was memory CD4+ T cells sorted from blood. Noted subset: CD45RA-negative fraction. Receptors were obtained from a man younger than 30 in good health.

The gene calls are TRBV5-6 and TRBJ2-6; D is unresolved. CDR3 length: 16 residues. In germline, CDR1 is SGHDT, CDR2 YYEEEE. The V end lost 2 bases, the J end lost 0 bases, and 9 bases lay between the germline ends. Here the CDR3 DNA reads TGTGCCAGCAGCTTAGGACGGTACTCTGGGGCCAACGTCCTGACTTTC. This codes for CASSLGRYSGANVLTF. Together with reference TRBV5-6 and TRBJ2-6, the CDR3 gives the full variable domain: DAGVTQSPTHLIKTRGQQVTLRCSPKSGHDTVSWYQQALGQGPQFIFQYYEEEERQRGNFPDRFSGHQFPNYSSELNVNALLLGDSALYLCASSLGRYSGANVLTFGAGSRLTVL.

This chain uses TRBV27 with TRBJ1-1; D remains ambiguous. Germline-derived CDR1 and CDR2 are MNHEY and SMNVEV (reference sequence). Trimming took 6 bases from V and 0 from J, leaving 14 bases between them. This CDR3 spans 15 amino acids. CDR3 region: CASREWGGMNTEAFF. CDR3 in DNA: TGTGCCAGCAGAGAGTGGGGAGGGATGAACACTGAAGCTTTCTTT.

Worth noting for this clone: The junction departs from the called germline gene at one end, perhaps through a read error. The chain couples TRBV7-7 to TRBJ2-5; no firm D call. This CDR3 contains 13 residues. Germline assignment: CDR1 SSHAT and CDR2 FNYEAQ (reference sequence). The CDR3 spells CASSLGISETQYF. The CDR3 region has the DNA TGTGCTAGCAGCTTAGGGATCTCAGAGACCCAGTACTTC.

The chain joins TRBV5-6 to TRBJ2-3; 8 nucleotides match TRBD2. The length of the CDR3 is 15 residues. J was trimmed by 4 bases and V by 2 bases; bases with no gene match: 6. Germline loops: CDR1 SGHDT, CDR2 YYEEEE. The CDR3 DNA reads as TGTGCCAGCAGCTTCCAAGGACTAGCCGCAGATACGCAGTATTTT. Amino acid sequence: CASSFQGLAADTQYF.

The chain has TRBV18 and TRBJ1-4; 12 nucleotides align to TRBD1. This CDR3 is 17 amino acids long. Germline trimming cut 3 bases from V and 4 bases from J; bases unmatched to any gene: 6. Germline CDR1 is KGHSH and CDR2 is LQKENI. CDR3 coding DNA: TGTGCCAGCTCACCCGGGACAGGGGGCGTGGATAATGAAAAACTGTTTTTT. Amino acids: CASSPGTGGVDNEKLFF.

V usage is TRBV6-5 and J usage is TRBJ2-1; 11 bases line up with TRBD1. CDR3 size: 15 residues. Per the germline V gene, CDR1 is MNHEY and CDR2 is SVGAGI. Trimming at V came to 2 bases and at J to 8 bases, leaving 5 bases not matched to a gene. As DNA, the CDR3 is TGTGCCAGCAGTTACGGGACAGGGGGTCTCTATGAGCAGTTCTTC. Translated, it gives CASSYGTGGLYEQFF.

The chain links TRBV4-1 to TRBJ1-4; D unclear. This CDR3 is 15 amino acids long. The germline CDR1 and CDR2 sequences are MGHRA and YSYEKL. V was shortened by 2 bases and J by 4 bases, with 11 bases between the two germline ends. The CDR3 DNA reads TGCGCCAGCAGCCAACCCCGACTGAGTAATGAAAAACTGTTTTTT. This translates into CASSQPRLSNEKLFF.

This chain joins TRBV5-1 and TRBJ2-5; 8 bases are shared with TRBD2. Germline V gene lookup returns CDR1 SGHRS and CDR2 YFSETQ. CDR3 size: 14 residues. The ends lost 5 bases at V and 5 bases at J; junction bases unmatched: 8. CDR3 in amino acids: CASRLGLAGETQYF. The CDR3, as DNA: TGCGCCAGCAGACTTGGACTAGCCGGGGAGACCCAGTACTTC. Filled out from reference TRBV5-1 and TRBJ2-5, the complete variable domain reads KAGVTQTPRYLIKTRGQQVTLSCSPISGHRSVSWYQQTPGQGLQFLFEYFSETQRNKGNFPGRFSGRQFSNSRSEMNVSTLELGDSALYLCASRLGLAGETQYFGPGTRLLVL.

The chain employs TRBV19 and TRBJ2-2; TRBD1 matches at 9 bases. Germline CDR1 LNHDA, CDR2 SQIVND (reference sequence). This CDR3 is 16 amino acids long. The V segment lost 8 bases and the J segment 5 bases; nucleotides outside the gene matches: 12. Here the CDR3 DNA reads TGTGCCAGTCAAAGGCGTGGGACAGGGTTTACCGGGGAGCTGTTTTTT. Translation: CASQRRGTGFTGELFF.

The chain uses TRBV5-1 and TRBJ2-7; 10 positions agree with TRBD2. The V gene's germline CDR1 is SGHRS and CDR2 YFSETQ. The CDR3 has 15 residues. V was pared by 3 bases and J by 7 bases, with 10 bases of the junction left unmatched. This chain's CDR3 is CASSSPGLADMEQYF. The CDR3 region has the DNA TGCGCCAGCAGCTCCCCAGGACTAGCGGATATGGAGCAGTACTTC. Looking up the rest from reference TRBV5-1 and TRBJ2-7 gives the full variable domain: KAGVTQTPRYLIKTRGQQVTLSCSPISGHRSVSWYQQTPGQGLQFLFEYFSETQRNKGNFPGRFSGRQFSNSRSEMNVSTLELGDSALYLCASSSPGLADMEQYFGPGTRLTVT.

The chain couples TRBV5-3 to TRBJ2-4; TRBD2 might be the D (6 bases). TRBV5-3 is an open reading frame, and its role is uncertain. Deletions cut 4 bases from V and 5 bases from J, with 13 bases between. CDR3 size: 14 residues. The DNA for the CDR3 is TGTGCCAGAAGCCTGGAGGAGCGGGAAAACATTCAGTACTTC. Translation gives CARSLEERENIQYF.

J is TRBJ1-1 and V is TRBV5-1, with no clear D. CDR3 size: 14 residues. The germline V gene has CDR1 SGHRS and CDR2 YFSETQ. V lost 4 bases and J 4 bases, leaving 14 bases between the germline ends. As DNA, the CDR3 is TGCGCCAGCAGCCCCGCCGGGCAGAGCACTGAAGCTTTCTTT. It specifies CASSPAGQSTEAFF.

The gene calls are TRBV30 and TRBJ2-7; 8 nucleotides match TRBD1. The germline V gene has CDR1 GTSNPN and CDR2 SVGIG (reference sequence). CDR3 length: 14 amino acids. The junction had 6 bases not matched to a gene; V was cut back by 0 bases and J by 5 bases. CDR3 DNA sequence: TGTGCCTGGAGTGTGACAGGGGCTTGGCACGAGCAGTACTTC. Translating it yields CAWSVTGAWHEQYF.

CDR3 protein: CASSHPGVLYEQYF. The DNA of the CDR3 is TGCGCCAGCTCCCATCCGGGGGTCCTCTACGAGCAGTACTTC. The chain uses TRBV4-1 and TRBJ2-7, with D possibly TRBD2 on 6 matching bases. CDR3 length equals 14 residues. Germline loops: CDR1 MGHRA, CDR2 YSYEKL. V lost 8 bases and J lost 3, with 17 bases in between.

The CDR3 coding sequence is TGTGCCAGCAGCCCAAGTCCGGGACTAGTGCACTCCTACAATGAGCAGTTCTTC. It codes for CASSPSPGLVHSYNEQFF. The chain joins TRBV7-9 to TRBJ2-1, with TRBD2 identical over 8 bases. The ends lost 5 bases at V and 0 bases at J; junction bases unmatched: 12. The CDR3 is 18 residues long. CDR1 SEHNR and CDR2 FQNEAQ come from the germline V gene (reference sequence).

The J gene is TRBJ2-2, the V gene TRBV15, with TRBD1 as a possible D gene (7 bases). CDR3 length: 19 amino acids. Germline V gene sequence: CDR1 LNHNV, CDR2 YYDKDF (reference sequence). Trimming removed 0 bases from V and 4 bases from J, with 21 bases in between. The CDR3 bases are TGTGCCACCAGCAGAGACCTGACTGCGGGACAGAGGCCCACCGGGGAGCTGTTTTTT. Translating it yields CATSRDLTAGQRPTGELFF.